The sequence of this T cell receptor beta chain was determined in a study of T cell changes during pregnancy in multiple sclerosis. Germline V CDR1 and CDR2: MNHNS, SASEGT. After removal of 5 bases from V and 4 bases from J, the junction contained 4 bases not matched to a gene. CDR3 length: 13 residues. Method: immunoSEQ multiplex PCR; TCRdb's copy keeps in-frame clones and lacks some. This table has approximately 47,000 clones, over 85% appearing once. The source material was CD4+ T cells from peripheral blood mononuclear cells, sampled in the first trimester of pregnancy. This TCR came from a female donor with multiple sclerosis, enrolled in a pregnancy study. This sequence joins TRBV6-1 and TRBJ1-2, with TRBD1 matching 7 bases. This chain's CDR3 is CASSRGRSYGYTF. The CDR3 nucleotides read TGTGCCAGCAGTAGGGGGCGGAGCTATGGCTACACCTTC.